The 20 T cell receptor beta chains presented below share a single source sample, sequenced in a study of Ad26.COV2.S vaccination and SARS-CoV-2 variants. TCRdb's copy holds only in-frame clones and misses some; the assay was immunoSEQ multiplex PCR. The sample yields about 400,000 clones, 88% seen once. As for treatment: over 15 received Ad26.COV2.S at low or high dose, single or two shots; about five received placebo; per-sample allocation not given. Sample collection was performed on day 63 after the first vaccine or placebo injection. The input for sequencing was peripheral blood, taken in a trial of Ad26.COV2.S vaccine versus placebo. The receptors stem from a person between 18 and 60 years old who received the Ad26.COV2.S COVID-19 vaccine or a placebo.

The chain is built from TRBV6-2 or TRBV6-3 and TRBJ2-3; D is possibly TRBD2 (5 bases). V gave up 5 bases and J gave up 2 bases, with 14 bases separating them. This CDR3 has 15 amino acids. The V gene's germline CDR1 is MNHEY and CDR2 SVGEGT. The CDR3 reads CASSPTRTATDTQYF. CDR3 in DNA: TGTGCCAGCAGTCCAACCCGGACTGCCACAGATACGCAGTATTTT.

This chain uses TRBV10-3 with TRBJ2-5; 7 positions agree with TRBD1. Per the germline V gene, CDR1 is ENHRY and CDR2 is SYGVKD. The CDR3 is 12 residues long. Unmatched junction bases numbered 7, after V lost 11 bases and J lost 4 bases. CDR3 loop: CASGQAGETQYF. The DNA for the CDR3 is TGTGCCTCCGGACAGGCGGGAGAGACCCAGTACTTC.

V and J are TRBV4-3 and TRBJ1-6; D gene unclear. This CDR3 is built from 15 residues. CDR1 is LGHNA and CDR2 is YSLEER in the germline V gene. V was clipped by 4 bases and J by 7 bases, with 14 bases between them. CDR3 in DNA: TGCGCCAGCAGCCTCGGCAGTAGCGCGAATTCACCCCTCCACTTT. Its protein product is CASSLGSSANSPLHF.

This rearrangement joins TRBV24-1 to TRBJ1-4, with TRBD1 matching over 10 bases. V was clipped by 3 bases and J by 8 bases; unmatched bases: 11. CDR3 length: 17 residues. Germline V gives CDR1 KGHDR, CDR2 SFDVKD. The CDR3 is CATSDPTGGKDAEKLFF. In DNA, the CDR3 is TGTGCCACCAGTGATCCGACAGGGGGCAAGGATGCGGAAAAACTGTTTTTT.

This chain joins TRBV5-4 and TRBJ2-7, with 12 positions matching TRBD1. J was trimmed by 4 bases and V by 6 bases; bases with no gene match: 11. Germline V lookup: CDR1 SGHNT, CDR2 YYREEE (reference sequence). The CDR3 totals 16 residues. CDR3 in DNA: TGTGCCAGCACCTCCCGCAGGGGACAGGGGGCTTACGAGCAGTACTTC. Encoded protein: CASTSRRGQGAYEQYF. The entire variable domain, with the rest obtained from reference TRBV5-4 and TRBJ2-7, is as follows: ETGVTQSPTHLIKTRGQQVTLRCSSQSGHNTVSWYQQALGQGPQFIFQYYREEENGRGNFPPRFSGLQFPNYSSELNVNALELDDSALYLCASTSRRGQGAYEQYFGPGTRLTVT.

V usage is TRBV13 and J usage is TRBJ2-1, with 10 bases matching TRBD1. The V segment lost 5 bases and the J segment 7 bases; nucleotides outside the gene matches: 8. There are 15 residues in the CDR3. CDR1 is PRHDT, CDR2 FYEKMQ, per germline (reference sequence). The CDR3 spells CASSGGQGVRNEQFF. The CDR3 DNA reads as TGTGCCAGCAGCGGAGGACAGGGGGTAAGAAATGAGCAGTTCTTC.

The chain carries TRBV27 and TRBJ1-2; 7 nucleotides match TRBD1. Germline-derived CDR1 and CDR2 are MNHEY and SMNVEV (reference sequence). V dropped 2 bases and J dropped 2; count of bases not matched to a gene: 5. This CDR3 is 15 amino acids long. The CDR3 DNA reads TGTGCCAGCAGTTTAGGAGTAGGGGGCAACTATGGCTACACCTTC. Protein: CASSLGVGGNYGYTF.

V gene TRBV28 combines with J gene TRBJ1-5; TRBD1 matches at 7 bases. CDR1 is MDHEN, CDR2 SYDVKM, per germline. V was pared by 3 bases and J by 3 bases, with 11 bases of the junction left unmatched. This CDR3 spans 17 amino acids. The CDR3, as DNA: TGTGCCAGCAGTTTCCGAAGGGGCGGGACAGACAATCAGCCCCAGCATTTT. It encodes CASSFRRGGTDNQPQHF.

This clone has a single count. V and J are TRBV4-1 and TRBJ2-2; TRBD2 is a possible D gene (7 bases). Germline CDR1 MGHRA, CDR2 YSYEKL. This CDR3 spans 15 amino acids. With 0 bases removed from V and 9 bases from J, the gap between germline ends came to 14 bases. The CDR3 spells CASSQDIAGAWELFF. The CDR3 coding sequence is TGCGCCAGCAGCCAAGATATCGCGGGGGCCTGGGAGCTGTTTTTT.

This chain uses TRBV30 with TRBJ2-3; unclear D gene. The germline V gene encodes CDR1 GTSNPN and CDR2 SVGIG (reference sequence). CDR3 length equals 14 residues. V dropped 2 bases and J dropped 2 bases, with 11 bases sitting between them. The CDR3 nucleotides are TGTGCCTGGAGTCTGGACCCTTACACAGATACGCAGTATTTT. Amino acid sequence: CAWSLDPYTDTQYF.

This clone was counted a few times. The V gene is TRBV19, the J gene TRBJ2-7; unclear D gene. The V gene's germline CDR1 is LNHDA and CDR2 SQIVND (reference sequence). The length of the CDR3 is 11 residues. V was clipped by 4 bases and J by 3 bases, with 4 bases between them. DNA for the CDR3: TGTGCCAGTAGTACATACTACGAGCAGTACTTC. Translated: CASSTYYEQYF.

The chain recombines TRBV10-3 with TRBJ2-2, with D perhaps TRBD1 (6 bases). The ends were cut back, 4 bases at V and 0 bases at J, with 9 bases in the middle. Germline CDR1 ENHRY, CDR2 SYGVKD. The CDR3 sequence is 15 residues long. The CDR3 bases are TGTGCCATCAGTGGGACAGCGTCGAACACCGGGGAGCTGTTTTTT. This sequence encodes CAISGTASNTGELFF.

The chain recombines TRBV4-1 with TRBJ1-5; D is unresolved. The CDR3 is 15 amino acids. V gave up 0 bases and J gave up 0 bases, with 6 bases separating them. The germline CDR1 and CDR2 sequences are MGHRA and YSYEKL. This chain's CDR3 is CASSQEEHSNQPQHF. CDR3 nucleotide sequence: TGCGCCAGCAGCCAAGAGGAGCATAGCAATCAGCCCCAGCATTTT.

The rearrangement uses TRBV29-1 and TRBJ2-1; 10 bases line up with TRBD2. The CDR3 consists of 14 residues. Germline CDR1 and CDR2: SQVTM and ANQGSEA. The ends lost 5 bases at V and 10 bases at J; junction bases unmatched: 11. The CDR3 loop is CSVKTSGSQGEQFF. The CDR3 bases are TGCAGCGTTAAGACTAGCGGGTCCCAGGGGGAGCAGTTCTTC.

This chain links TRBV10-3 with TRBJ2-7, with 10 bases aligning to TRBD1. The ends lost 6 bases at V and 7 bases at J; junction bases unmatched: 9. Germline V gives CDR1 ENHRY, CDR2 SYGVKD. This CDR3 is 14 amino acids long. CDR3 loop: CAISPGQGSTEQYF. For the CDR3, the DNA is TGTGCCATCAGCCCGGGACAGGGGTCCACGGAGCAGTACTTC.

The chain uses TRBV6-5 and TRBJ2-1; D may match TRBD1 or TRBD2 (5 bases each). The CDR3 contains 16 residues. Trimming took 0 bases from V and 4 from J, leaving 13 bases between them. Germline V gene data show CDR1 as MNHEY and CDR2 as SVGAGI. This CDR3 reads CASSYSATGRYNEQFF. The CDR3 DNA reads as TGTGCCAGCAGTTACTCCGCGACGGGGCGATACAATGAGCAGTTCTTC.

The J gene is TRBJ2-2, the V gene TRBV7-3, with D hard to call. Looked up from germline, CDR1 is SGHTA and CDR2 is FQGTGA. There are 15 residues in the CDR3. Trimming stripped 7 bases from V and 1 base from J, with 13 bases between. CDR3 nucleotide sequence: TGTGCCAGCAAACCCAACCCAGGGAACACCGGGGAGCTGTTTTTT. Translating it yields CASKPNPGNTGELFF.

V is TRBV6-2 or TRBV6-3 and J is TRBJ2-7, with 7 bases fitting TRBD1. The trim removed 4 bases at V and 5 bases at J, leaving 2 bases unmatched. Germline-derived CDR1 and CDR2 are MNHEY and SVGEGT. The CDR3 contains 12 residues. CDR3: CASSLTGDEQYF. In nucleotides, the CDR3 is TGTGCCAGCAGTTTAACAGGGGACGAGCAGTACTTC.

This rearrangement joins TRBV2 to TRBJ1-6; D might be TRBD1 (6 bases). The length of the CDR3 is 15 residues. Trimming shortened V by 6 bases and J by 8 bases, and 17 bases separated the two germline ends. Germline-derived CDR1 and CDR2 are SNHLY and FYNNEI. The CDR3: CASSARGRGDSPLHF. The CDR3 bases are TGTGCCAGCAGCGCCCGGGGCAGGGGTGATTCACCCCTCCACTTT.

This clone was seen a single time. V is TRBV6-5 and J is TRBJ1-1; 7 bases fit TRBD1. The CDR3 loop spans 14 amino acids. Germline trimming cut 7 bases from V and 5 bases from J; bases unmatched to any gene: 10. The germline V gene has CDR1 MNHEY and CDR2 SVGAGI. The CDR3 protein is CASNIDRVGTEAFF. The DNA for the CDR3 is TGTGCCAGCAACATTGACAGGGTAGGAACTGAAGCTTTCTTT.